This is a list of T cell receptor beta chains from one sample in a study of T cell changes during pregnancy in multiple sclerosis. Assay used: immunoSEQ multiplex PCR; TCRdb lists only in-frame clones, some missing. The sample contains about 130,000 clones, roughly 97% of which appear only once. This sample comprised peripheral blood, obtained after pregnancy. These TCRs come from a female donor with multiple sclerosis, enrolled in a pregnancy study. Both conserved end residues are part of each CDR3. D genes are given only for firm matches. Rows give clone size only sometimes, using once, few, many, or a class for an expanded clone.

d_call | clone_size | j_call | v_call | cdr3_aa | cdr3_nt
NA | NA | TRBJ1-2 | TRBV2 | CASSDTGPYGYTF | TGTGCCAGCAGTGATACAGGGCCCTATGGCTACACCTTC
TRBD2 | NA | TRBJ2-5 | TRBV4-2 | CASSQTSGNKETQYF | TGTGCCAGCAGCCAAACTAGCGGGAATAAAGAGACCCAGTACTTC
NA | NA | TRBJ2-2 | TRBV15 | CATSRDRANTGELFF | TGTGCCACCAGCAGAGACAGGGCTAACACCGGGGAGCTGTTTTTT
TRBD1 | NA | TRBJ1-5 | TRBV28 | CASSPGQYHQPQHF | TGTGCCAGCAGTCCGGGACAGTACCATCAGCCCCAGCATTTT
TRBD1 | NA | TRBJ1-2 | TRBV7-8 | CASSPTTGSGYTF | TGTGCCAGCAGCCCTACGACAGGGAGTGGCTACACCTTC
NA | NA | TRBJ2-7 | TRBV6-5 | CASSPLGGRAYEQYF | TGTGCCAGCAGCCCCCTAGGGGGACGGGCCTACGAGCAGTACTTC
TRBD1 | NA | TRBJ1-5 | TRBV9 | CASSPTGVGQPQHF | TGTGCCAGCAGCCCTACAGGGGTCGGTCAGCCCCAGCATTTT
TRBD1 | NA | TRBJ1-2 | TRBV28 | CASSFSGGGFGYTF | TGTGCCAGCAGTTTTTCAGGGGGCGGGTTTGGCTACACCTTC
NA | NA | TRBJ2-1 | TRBV27 | CASSFDNYNEQFF | TGTGCCAGCAGTTTTGACAACTACAATGAGCAGTTCTTC
TRBD1 | NA | TRBJ1-6 | TRBV6-5 | CASLRRGLGYSPLHF | TGTGCCAGCCTTAGAAGGGGGCTCGGATATTCACCCCTCCACTTT
NA | NA | TRBJ1-2 | TRBV7-9 | CASSSGGERGYTF | TGTGCCAGCAGCTCTGGGGGGGAGCGTGGCTACACCTTC
TRBD2 | NA | TRBJ2-7 | TRBV6-7 | CASSYVAGGHYEQYF | TGTGCCAGCAGTTACGTAGCGGGAGGCCACTACGAGCAGTACTTC
TRBD2 | NA | TRBJ2-7 | TRBV7-9 | CASSPTSYYEQYF | TGTGCCAGCAGCCCGACTAGCTATTACGAGCAGTACTTC
NA | NA | TRBJ1-2 | TRBV4-2 | CASSQEGLDYGYTF | TGTGCCAGCAGCCAAGAGGGCTTAGACTATGGCTACACCTTC
NA | once | TRBJ2-1 | TRBV7-2 | CASSWGWGAARGNEQFF | TGTGCCAGCAGCTGGGGGTGGGGCGCCGCGCGGGGCAATGAGCAGTTCTTC
NA | NA | TRBJ2-2 | TRBV14 | CASSQDSATNTGELFF | TGTGCCAGCAGCCAGGACAGTGCAACGAACACCGGGGAGCTGTTTTTT
NA | NA | TRBJ1-5 | TRBV28 | CASSFLGGLNQPQHF | TGTGCCAGCAGTTTTCTGGGGGGACTCAATCAGCCCCAGCATTTT
NA | NA | TRBJ2-3 | TRBV7-9 | CASSLVGASTDTQYF | TGTGCCAGCAGCTTAGTCGGAGCTAGCACAGATACGCAGTATTTT
TRBD1 | NA | TRBJ1-5 | TRBV29-1 | CSVAGTGNQPQHF | TGCAGCGTGGCCGGGACAGGAAATCAGCCCCAGCATTTT
TRBD2 | NA | TRBJ2-1 | TRBV5-1 | CASSFGGSPNNEQFF | TGCGCCAGCAGCTTCGGCGGGAGCCCTAACAATGAGCAGTTCTTC
NA | NA | TRBJ1-1 | TRBV19 | CASTPGWNTEAFF | TGTGCCAGTACACCGGGATGGAACACTGAAGCTTTCTTT
NA | NA | TRBJ2-7 | TRBV7-9 | CASSPTGGKQYF | TGTGCCAGCAGCCCGACTGGGGGGAAGCAGTACTTC
TRBD2 | NA | TRBJ2-7 | TRBV28 | CASSLNGDYYEQYF | TGTGCCAGCAGTTTAAATGGGGACTACTACGAGCAGTACTTC
TRBD1 | NA | TRBJ1-1 | TRBV29-1 | CSVEQGAGSTEAFF | TGCAGCGTTGAACAGGGGGCAGGTAGCACTGAAGCTTTCTTT
TRBD2 | NA | TRBJ2-2 | TRBV5-1 | CASSVVGLAGVGRTNTGELFF | TGCGCCAGCAGCGTGGTTGGACTAGCGGGAGTAGGTCGAACGAACACCGGGGAGCTGTTTTTT
NA | once | TRBJ1-1 | TRBV28 | CASSSGVFRNTEAFF | TGTGCCAGCAGTTCAGGGGTTTTTCGGAACACTGAAGCTTTCTTT
TRBD1 | NA | TRBJ2-6 | TRBV7-8 | CASSLGGQGAPGANVLTF | TGTGCCAGCAGCTTAGGGGGACAGGGGGCGCCTGGGGCCAACGTCCTGACTTTC
NA | NA | TRBJ2-2 | TRBV5-1 | CASSVQGRELFF | TGCGCCAGCAGCGTACAGGGTCGAGAGCTGTTTTTT
TRBD2 | once | TRBJ2-7 | TRBV7-9 | CASSLMLAGGPSSYEQYF | TGTGCCAGCAGCTTAATGCTAGCGGGAGGGCCAAGCTCCTACGAGCAGTACTTC
TRBD2 | NA | TRBJ2-3 | TRBV5-1 | CASSLKREGTQYF | TGCGCCAGCAGCTTGAAACGGGAGGGTACGCAGTATTTT
NA | NA | TRBJ2-1 | TRBV18 | CASSPPRGREETNEQFF | TGTGCCAGCTCACCCCCAAGGGGGCGGGAGGAGACCAATGAGCAGTTCTTC
NA | NA | TRBJ2-7 | TRBV19 | CASSISLYTYEQYF | TGTGCCAGTAGTATTTCTCTGTATACCTACGAGCAGTACTTC
NA | NA | TRBJ2-3 | TRBV4-2 | CASSQIAFGADTQYF | TGTGCCAGCAGCCAAATCGCCTTCGGGGCAGATACGCAGTATTTT
TRBD1 | NA | TRBJ1-5 | TRBV11-3 | CASSSTGQGYCNQPQHF | TGTGCCAGCAGCTCCACTGGACAGGGATATTGCAATCAGCCCCAGCATTTT
NA | NA | TRBJ2-2 | TRBV7-9 | CASSSNTGELFF | TGTGCCAGCAGCTCAAACACCGGGGAGCTGTTTTTT
TRBD1 | NA | TRBJ2-2 | TRBV6-1 | CASSLDRGYTGELFF | TGTGCCAGCAGTCTGGACAGGGGGTACACCGGGGAGCTGTTTTTT
NA | NA | TRBJ2-7 | TRBV9 | CASSYRLGGEQYF | TGTGCCAGCAGTTACCGACTAGGAGGGGAGCAGTACTTC
TRBD2 | NA | TRBJ2-7 | TRBV28 | CASSTAGYSYEQYF | TGTGCCAGCAGCACAGCGGGATACAGCTACGAGCAGTACTTC
TRBD1 | NA | TRBJ1-5 | TRBV2 | CASGPGTGSGQPQHF | TGTGCCAGCGGTCCCGGGACAGGGTCGGGTCAGCCCCAGCATTTT
NA | NA | TRBJ2-1 | TRBV18 | CASSPPRAARIINEQFF | TGTGCCAGCTCACCACCGCGGGCAGCCCGGATTATTAATGAGCAGTTCTTC